Reported below is one T cell receptor (beta chain). Under the authors' procedure: Estimates of nucleated cell counts were drawn from the amplification of reference gene primers. Assay used: immunoSEQ multiplex PCR; TCRdb lists only in-frame clones, some missing. V, J and clone size were drawn from that table, and D and trimming were deduced from the DNA. The sample holds approximately 300,000 clones, under 95% seen once. The data were taken from a study of blood T cell repertoires in COVID-19. Overall study context: T cells, B-cell-depleted T cells, or PBMCs supplied cDNA or gDNA.

Researchers sorted participants into cohorts using their self-reported clinical history. Looked up from germline, CDR1 is MNHEY and CDR2 is SVGAGI. Trimming took off 6 bases at V and 7 bases at J, with 15 bases between the two ends. CDR3 size: 13 residues. Sequenced input: PBMCs or T cells enriched from blood (not recorded which). The chain links TRBV6-5 to TRBJ1-1; D might be TRBD1 (5 bases). The sequence came from a woman aged 25 to 45 who had recovered from COVID-19. The CDR3, as DNA: TGTGCCAGCAGCAGCAGGGTTTTAGGTGAAGCTTTCTTT. It is translated as CASSSRVLGEAFF.